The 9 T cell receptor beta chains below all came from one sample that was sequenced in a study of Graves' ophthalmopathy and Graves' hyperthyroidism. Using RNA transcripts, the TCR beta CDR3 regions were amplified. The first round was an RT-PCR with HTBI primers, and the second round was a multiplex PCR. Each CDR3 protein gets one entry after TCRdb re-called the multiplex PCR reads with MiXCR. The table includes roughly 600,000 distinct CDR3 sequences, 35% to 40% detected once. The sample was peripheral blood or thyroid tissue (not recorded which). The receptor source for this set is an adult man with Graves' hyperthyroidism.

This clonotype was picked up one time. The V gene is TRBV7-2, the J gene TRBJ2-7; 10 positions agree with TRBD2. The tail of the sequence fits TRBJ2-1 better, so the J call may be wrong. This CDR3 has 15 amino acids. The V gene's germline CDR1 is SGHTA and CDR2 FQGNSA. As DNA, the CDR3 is TGTGCCAGCAGCTTAGTAGCGGGAGGTAGTAATGAGCAGTTCTTC. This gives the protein CASSLVAGGSNEQFF.

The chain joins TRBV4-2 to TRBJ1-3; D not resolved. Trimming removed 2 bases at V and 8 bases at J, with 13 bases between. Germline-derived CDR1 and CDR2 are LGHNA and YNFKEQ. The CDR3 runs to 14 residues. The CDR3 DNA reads TGTGCCAGCAGCCAACCCAACGACCGGGACACCATATATTTT. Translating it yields CASSQPNDRDTIYF.

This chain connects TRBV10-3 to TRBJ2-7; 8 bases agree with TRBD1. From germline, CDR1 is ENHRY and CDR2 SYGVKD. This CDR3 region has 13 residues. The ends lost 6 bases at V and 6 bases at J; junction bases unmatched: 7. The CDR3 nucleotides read TGTGCCATCAGGGTGACAGGGGCTAGCGAGCAGTACTTC. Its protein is CAIRVTGASEQYF.

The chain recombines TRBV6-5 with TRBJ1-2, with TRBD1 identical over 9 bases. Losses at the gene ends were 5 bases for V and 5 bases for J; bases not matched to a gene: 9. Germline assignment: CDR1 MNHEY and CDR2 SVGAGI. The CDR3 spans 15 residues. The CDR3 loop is CASSVGQGSIYGYTF. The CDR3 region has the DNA TGTGCCAGCAGTGTGGGACAGGGCAGTATTTATGGCTACACCTTC.

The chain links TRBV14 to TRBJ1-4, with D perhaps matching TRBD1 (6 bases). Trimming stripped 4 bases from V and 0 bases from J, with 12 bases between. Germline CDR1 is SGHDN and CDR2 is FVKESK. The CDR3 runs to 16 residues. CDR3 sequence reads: CASSPPGQTTNEKLFF. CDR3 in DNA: TGTGCCAGCAGCCCACCCGGACAGACAACTAATGAAAAACTGTTTTTT. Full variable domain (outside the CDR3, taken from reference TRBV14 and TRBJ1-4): EAGVTQFPSHSVIEKGQTVTLRCDPISGHDNLYWYRRVMGKEIKFLLHFVKESKQDESGMPNNRFLAERTGGTYSTLKVQPAELEDSGVYFCASSPPGQTTNEKLFFGSGTQLSVL.

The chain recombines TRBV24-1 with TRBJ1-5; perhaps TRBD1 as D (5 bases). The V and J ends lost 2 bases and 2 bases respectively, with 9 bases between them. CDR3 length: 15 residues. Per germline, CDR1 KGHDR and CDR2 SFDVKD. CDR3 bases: TGTGCCACCAGTGATTCCGGGGGAGGCAATCAGCCCCAGCATTTT. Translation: CATSDSGGGNQPQHF.

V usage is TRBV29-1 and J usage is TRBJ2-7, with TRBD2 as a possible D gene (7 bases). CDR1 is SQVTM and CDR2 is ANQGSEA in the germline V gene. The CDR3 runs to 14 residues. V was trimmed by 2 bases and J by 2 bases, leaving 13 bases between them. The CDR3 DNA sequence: TGCAGCGTTGAACGGGGGGCCTCCCCCTACGAGCAGTACTTC. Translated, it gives CSVERGASPYEQYF.

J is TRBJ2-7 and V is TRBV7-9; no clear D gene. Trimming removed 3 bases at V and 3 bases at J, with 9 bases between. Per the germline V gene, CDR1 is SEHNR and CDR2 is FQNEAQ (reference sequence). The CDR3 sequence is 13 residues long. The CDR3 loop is CASSLLEDYEQYF. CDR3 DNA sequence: TGTGCCAGCAGCTTGCTGGAAGACTACGAGCAGTACTTC.

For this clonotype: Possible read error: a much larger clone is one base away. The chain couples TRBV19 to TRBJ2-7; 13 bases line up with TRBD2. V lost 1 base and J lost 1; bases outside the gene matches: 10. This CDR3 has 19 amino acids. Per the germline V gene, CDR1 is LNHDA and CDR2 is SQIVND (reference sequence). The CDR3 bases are TGTGCCAGTAGTATAGCGGGGGGACAGGGACTAGCGGGATCCTACGAGCAGTACTTC. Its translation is CASSIAGGQGLAGSYEQYF. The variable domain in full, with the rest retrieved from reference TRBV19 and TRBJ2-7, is DGGITQSPKYLFRKEGQNVTLSCEQNLNHDAMYWYRQDPGQGLRLIYYSQIVNDFQKGDIAEGYSVSREKKESFPLTVTSAQKNPTAFYLCASSIAGGQGLAGSYEQYFGPGTRLTVT.